Presented here are 18 T cell receptor beta chains from one specimen sequenced in a study of cytomegalovirus exposure and HLA in healthy donors. Use of 60 Vbeta and 13 Jbeta primers characterized the PCR. Produced via immunoSEQ multiplex PCR; TCRdb's table is partial and in-frame only. The table shows about 160,000 clones, with about 80% occurring only once. The sample consisted of PBMCs. The receptors derive from a man between 45 and 60 years old in good health and CMV-seropositive.

The chain carries TRBV23-1 and TRBJ2-7, with 11 bases aligning to TRBD1. TRBV23-1 is designated an ORF whose function remains uncertain. The CDR3 sequence is 14 residues long. Trimming took 2 bases from V and 3 from J; bases not matched to a gene: 0. The CDR3 reads CASSQGTGGYEQYF. The CDR3, as DNA: TGCGCCAGCAGTCAAGGGACAGGGGGCTACGAGCAGTACTTC.

The chain recombines TRBV6-1 with TRBJ1-5; 9 bases fit TRBD1. The CDR3 consists of 17 residues. The germline V gene has CDR1 MNHNS and CDR2 SASEGT. The V and J ends lost 3 bases and 2 bases, in that order; junction bases with no gene match: 8. The DNA of the CDR3 is TGTGCCAGCAGTGAGCCCGTTGGACAGGGGCGCAATCAGCCCCAGCATTTT. The encoded protein is CASSEPVGQGRNQPQHF.

The chain is built from TRBV28 and TRBJ2-1; 7 bases line up with TRBD2. The length of the CDR3 is 14 residues. The ends lost 2 bases at V and 9 bases at J; junction bases unmatched: 7. Per the germline V gene, CDR1 is MDHEN and CDR2 is SYDVKM. The CDR3 sequence: CASSLPVWGGEQFF. DNA for the CDR3: TGTGCCAGCAGTTTACCCGTCTGGGGGGGTGAGCAGTTCTTC.

This chain uses TRBV18 with TRBJ1-2; 9 positions agree with TRBD1. Losses at the gene ends were 1 base for V and 8 bases for J; bases not matched to a gene: 5. This CDR3 region has 14 residues. Germline CDR1 KGHSH, CDR2 LQKENI. The CDR3, as DNA: TGTGCCAGCTCACCACGGGACAGGGCGGACGGCTACACCTTC. This gives the protein CASSPRDRADGYTF.

The gene calls are TRBV4-1 and TRBJ2-5; 7 positions agree with TRBD1. Trimming at V came to 0 bases and at J to 4 bases, leaving 2 bases not matched to a gene. The germline gives CDR1 MGHRA, CDR2 YSYEKL. This CDR3 has 14 residues. Written as DNA, the CDR3 is TGCGCCAGCAGCCAAGAACAGGGGAGAGAGACCCAGTACTTC. It codes for CASSQEQGRETQYF.

J is TRBJ2-3 and V is TRBV11-1; 9 bases are shared with TRBD2. V lost 6 bases and J lost 14; bases outside the gene matches: 21. In germline, CDR1 is SGHAT, CDR2 FQDESV (reference sequence). The CDR3 extends over 16 amino acids. For the CDR3, the DNA is TGTGCCAGCAGTTCCTCTTCTAGCGGGATCGCCGGCCGTTTGTATTTT. Its protein is CASSSSSSGIAGRLYF. The entire variable domain, with the rest obtained from reference TRBV11-1 and TRBJ2-3, is as follows: EAEVAQSPRYKITEKSQAVAFWCDPISGHATLYWYRQILGQGPELLVQFQDESVVDDSQLPKDRFSAERLKGVDSTLKIQPAELGDSAMYLCASSSSSSGIAGRLYFGPGTRLTVL.

The rearrangement joins TRBV10-3 to TRBJ1-1, with 7 bases fitting TRBD1. This CDR3 region has 14 residues. Germline trimming cut 6 bases from V and 0 bases from J; bases unmatched to any gene: 4. Germline V gives CDR1 ENHRY, CDR2 SYGVKD. CDR3 sequence: CAIRGDSMNTEAFF. The CDR3 coding sequence is TGTGCCATCAGGGGGGACAGCATGAACACTGAAGCTTTCTTT.

The V gene is TRBV7-9, the J gene TRBJ1-4, with D unresolved. Germline-derived CDR1 and CDR2 are SEHNR and FQNEAQ (reference sequence). The CDR3 sequence is 14 residues long. The V gene lost 3 bases and the J gene lost 5 bases, with 10 bases spanning the gap. CDR3 bases: TGTGCCAGCAGCTTTGGCCGGGTAAATGAAAAACTGTTTTTT. It encodes CASSFGRVNEKLFF.

This clone was seen a handful of times. The genes are TRBV7-8 and TRBJ1-6; 7 nucleotides line up with TRBD1. Germline V lookup: CDR1 SGHVS, CDR2 FQNEAQ. With 0 bases clipped from V and 3 bases from J, the junction kept 5 bases outside the gene matches. The CDR3 runs to 17 residues. The CDR3 spells CASSLARQGLYNSPLHF. The CDR3, as DNA: TGTGCCAGCAGCTTAGCACGACAGGGCCTCTATAATTCACCCCTCCACTTT.

CDR3 bases: TGTGCCAGCAGCTTGGGAGGGGGGGCCCAAGAGACCCAGTACTTC. Translating gives CASSLGGGAQETQYF. The genes are TRBV5-6 and TRBJ2-5; tentatively, D is TRBD2 (7 bases). This CDR3 comprises 15 residues. The germline V gene encodes CDR1 SGHDT and CDR2 YYEEEE. Trimming took 0 bases from V and 1 from J, leaving 10 bases between them. Based on the CDR3 plus reference TRBV5-6 and TRBJ2-5, the full variable domain is DAGVTQSPTHLIKTRGQQVTLRCSPKSGHDTVSWYQQALGQGPQFIFQYYEEEERQRGNFPDRFSGHQFPNYSSELNVNALLLGDSALYLCASSLGGGAQETQYFGPGTRLLVL.

This clone was seen more than once but under ten times. The V call is TRBV19, the J call TRBJ1-2, with 7 positions matching TRBD1. The V gene end was trimmed by 6 bases and the J gene end by 6 bases; junction bases not matched to a gene: 16. Germline V gives CDR1 LNHDA, CDR2 SQIVND (reference sequence). The CDR3 spans 16 residues. CDR3 sequence (DNA): TGTGCCAGTAGACCCGACAGGGCATTTTTGATTGATGGCTACACCTTC. The encoded protein is CASRPDRAFLIDGYTF.

CDR3 nucleotides: TGTGCCAGCAGCCTTAACAGGGGGCGCGCAGATACGCAGTATTTT. Protein product: CASSLNRGRADTQYF. The genes are TRBV5-8 and TRBJ2-3; 9 nucleotides align to TRBD1. Germline values: CDR1 SGHTS, CDR2 YDEGEE. The CDR3 runs to 15 residues. Trimming took 4 bases from V and 4 from J; bases not matched to a gene: 7.

The V call is TRBV10-3, the J call TRBJ2-7; TRBD2 is a possible D gene (6 bases). V gave up 11 bases and J gave up 5 bases, with 19 bases separating them. Germline-derived CDR1 and CDR2 are ENHRY and SYGVKD. CDR3 size: 13 residues. CDR3 protein: CAPGKGLAHEQYF. CDR3 bases: TGTGCCCCAGGAAAGGGTCTAGCGCACGAGCAGTACTTC.

This clone was observed a few times. V usage is TRBV4-3 and J usage is TRBJ1-6; 10 bases map to TRBD1. The germline V gene encodes CDR1 LGHNA and CDR2 YSLEER. This CDR3 is 16 amino acids long. The V and J ends lost 0 bases and 4 bases, in that order; junction bases with no gene match: 0. The CDR3 region has the DNA TGCGCCAGCAGCCAAGAGGGACAGGGGTATAATTCACCCCTCCACTTT. Amino acids: CASSQEGQGYNSPLHF.

The chain recombines TRBV27 with TRBJ1-5; TRBD1 might be the D (6 bases). This CDR3 contains 14 residues. Per the germline V gene, CDR1 is MNHEY and CDR2 is SMNVEV (reference sequence). Trimming took off 6 bases at V and 3 bases at J, with 12 bases between the two ends. In DNA, the CDR3 is TGTGCCAGCAGCGCCGGACAGAACAATCAGCCCCAGCATTTT. Its protein product is CASSAGQNNQPQHF.

This clone was observed a single time. The chain joins TRBV7-9 to TRBJ2-2; TRBD1 agrees at 7 bases. This CDR3 has 16 residues. The V segment lost 4 bases and the J segment 4 bases; nucleotides outside the gene matches: 9. Germline loops: CDR1 SEHNR, CDR2 FQNEAQ (reference sequence). This chain's CDR3 is CASSSLDRAGTGELFF. The CDR3 nucleotides are TGTGCCAGCAGCTCTCTTGACAGGGCGGGCACCGGGGAGCTGTTTTTT.

The gene calls are TRBV19 and TRBJ2-1; 16 positions match TRBD2. Trimming at V came to 5 bases and at J to 7 bases, leaving 2 bases not matched to a gene. CDR3 length equals 15 residues. From germline, CDR1 is LNHDA and CDR2 SQIVND (reference sequence). DNA for the CDR3: TGTGCCAGTAGTTGGGGACTAGCGGGGGGGAATGAGCAGTTCTTC. Protein sequence: CASSWGLAGGNEQFF.

The rearrangement links TRBV29-1 to TRBJ1-1; no definite D call. Trimming stripped 1 base from V and 4 bases from J, with 10 bases between. Germline V gives CDR1 SQVTM, CDR2 ANQGSEA. The CDR3 contains 13 residues. CDR3 nucleotide sequence: TGCAGCGTTGAAGGGGGAGGAGGCACTGAAGCTTTCTTT. It yields the protein CSVEGGGGTEAFF.